What follows describes a single T cell receptor (beta chain). The sample comes from a study of blood T cell repertoires in COVID-19. Study at large: The United States, Italy and Spain supplied acute and convalescent COVID-19 samples. PBMCs, B-cell-depleted T cells, or T cells were the source of the cDNA or gDNA that made up the material.

Under the authors' procedure: Reference gene primers were amplified, and this amplification served to estimate nucleated cell counts. Profiling relied on immunoSEQ multiplex PCR, and the TCRdb table lists in-frame clones only, not all of them. The V and J calls and the clone size are those of that table, but D and trimming were determined from the DNA. The sample has 200,000 to 250,000 clones; about three quarters are singletons. The V end lost 0 bases, the J end lost 4 bases, and 7 bases lay between the germline ends. The CDR3 is made up of 13 amino acids. Germline CDR1 is SGHTS and CDR2 is YDEGEE. The sequenced material came from peripheral blood. This sequence was found in a woman in her 70s with acute or convalescent COVID-19. V usage is TRBV5-8 and J usage is TRBJ1-1; the D is unclear. This CDR3 reads CASSLDGSTEAFF. The CDR3 nucleotides are TGTGCCAGCAGCTTGGATGGGAGCACTGAAGCTTTCTTT.